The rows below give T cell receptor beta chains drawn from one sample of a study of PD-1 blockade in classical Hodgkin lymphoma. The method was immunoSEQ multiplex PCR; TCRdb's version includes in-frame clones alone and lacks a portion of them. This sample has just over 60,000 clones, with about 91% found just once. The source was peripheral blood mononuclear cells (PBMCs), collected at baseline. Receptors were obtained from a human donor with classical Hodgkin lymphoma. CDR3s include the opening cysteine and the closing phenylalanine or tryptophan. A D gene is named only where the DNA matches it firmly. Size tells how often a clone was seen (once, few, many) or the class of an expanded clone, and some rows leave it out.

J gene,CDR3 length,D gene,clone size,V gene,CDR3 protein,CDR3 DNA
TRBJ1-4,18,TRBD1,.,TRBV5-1,CASSIAGTGFRANEKLFF,TGCGCCAGCAGCATAGCTGGGACAGGGTTTCGGGCTAATGAAAAACTGTTTTTT
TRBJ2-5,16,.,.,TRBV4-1,CASSQERDISGETQYF,TGCGCCAGCAGCCAAGAAAGGGACATTTCGGGAGAGACCCAGTACTTC
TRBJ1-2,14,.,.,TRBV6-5,CASTPAGGFKGYTF,TGTGCCAGCACCCCGGCAGGCGGGTTTAAGGGCTACACCTTC
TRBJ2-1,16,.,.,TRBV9,CASSVAARSSYNEQFF,TGTGCCAGCAGCGTAGCTGCCCGGAGCTCCTACAATGAGCAGTTCTTC
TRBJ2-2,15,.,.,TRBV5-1,CASSLTGGDTGELFF,TGCGCCAGCAGCTTGACAGGGGGGGACACCGGGGAGCTGTTTTTT
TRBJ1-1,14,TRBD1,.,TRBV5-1,CASSAQGGGTEAFF,TGCGCCAGCAGCGCACAGGGGGGCGGCACTGAAGCTTTCTTT
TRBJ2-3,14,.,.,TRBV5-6,CASSGGRAADTQYF,TGTGCCAGCAGCGGAGGCAGGGCAGCAGATACGCAGTATTTT
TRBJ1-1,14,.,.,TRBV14,CASSQEIGAVEAFF,TGTGCCAGCAGCCAAGAGATAGGGGCCGTTGAAGCTTTCTTT
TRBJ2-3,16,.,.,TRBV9,CASGMNRERSTDTQYF,TGTGCCAGCGGCATGAACAGGGAAAGAAGCACAGATACGCAGTATTTT
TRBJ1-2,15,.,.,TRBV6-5,CASSYSSRRESGYTF,TGTGCCAGCAGTTACTCGAGCCGCAGGGAATCTGGCTACACCTTC
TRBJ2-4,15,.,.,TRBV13,CASSLFLRGKNIQYF,TGTGCCAGCAGCTTATTTTTACGGGGGAAAAACATTCAGTACTTC
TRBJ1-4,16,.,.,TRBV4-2,CASSQVGGAWEEKLFF,TGTGCCAGCAGCCAAGTCGGGGGGGCCTGGGAAGAAAAACTGTTTTTT
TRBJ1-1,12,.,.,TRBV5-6,CASSFMNTEAFF,TGTGCCAGCAGCTTTATGAACACTGAAGCTTTCTTT
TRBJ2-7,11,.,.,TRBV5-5,CASSFADEQYF,TGTGCCAGCAGCTTCGCGGACGAGCAGTACTTC
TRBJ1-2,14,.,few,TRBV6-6,CASDGQRNLYGYTF,TGTGCCAGCGACGGACAGAGGAACCTCTATGGCTACACCTTC
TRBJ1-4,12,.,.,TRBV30,CAWSVDVEKLFF,TGTGCCTGGAGTGTAGATGTTGAAAAACTGTTTTTT
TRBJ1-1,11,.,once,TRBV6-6,CASTKNTEAFF,TGTGCCAGCACCAAGAACACTGAAGCTTTCTTT
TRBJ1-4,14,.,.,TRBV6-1,CASTEDWFYEKLFF,TGTGCCAGCACCGAAGACTGGTTCTATGAAAAACTGTTTTTT
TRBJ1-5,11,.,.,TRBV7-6,CASRVGQPQHF,TGTGCCAGCAGGGTTGGGCAGCCCCAGCATTTT
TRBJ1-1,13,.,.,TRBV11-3,CASSLDMRTEAFF,TGTGCCAGCAGCTTAGATATGCGCACTGAAGCTTTCTTT
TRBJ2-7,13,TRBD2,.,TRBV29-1,CSGGGLAEGEQYF,TGCAGCGGCGGGGGACTAGCGGAAGGCGAGCAGTACTTC
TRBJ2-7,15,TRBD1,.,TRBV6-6,CASSYTLTGSYEQYF,TGTGCCAGCAGTTACACCTTGACAGGGAGCTACGAGCAGTACTTC
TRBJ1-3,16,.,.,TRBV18,CASSPVGGSSGNTIYF,TGTGCCAGCTCACCGGTTGGGGGTAGCTCTGGAAACACCATATATTTT
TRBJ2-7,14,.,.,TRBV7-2,CASSYPGRGYEQYF,TGTGCCAGCAGCTACCCGGGACGGGGCTACGAGCAGTACTTC
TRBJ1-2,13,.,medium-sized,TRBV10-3,CAISDGGTYGYTF,TGTGCCATCAGTGACGGAGGTACCTATGGCTACACCTTC
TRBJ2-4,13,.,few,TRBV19,CASSIPSGEKPYF,TGTGCCAGTAGTATTCCCTCTGGGGAGAAACCGTACTTC
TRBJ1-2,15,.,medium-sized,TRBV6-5,CASSYSSRGIYGYTF,TGTGCCAGCAGTTACTCGAGCAGGGGCATCTATGGCTACACCTTC
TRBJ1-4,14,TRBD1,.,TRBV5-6,CASSFSQGNEKLFF,TGTGCCAGCAGCTTCTCACAGGGGAATGAAAAACTGTTTTTT
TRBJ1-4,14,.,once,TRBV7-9,CASSLNPAAEKLFF,TGTGCCAGCAGCTTAAATCCCGCCGCGGAAAAACTGTTTTTT
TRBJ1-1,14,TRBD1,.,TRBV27,CASSWGTGATEAFF,TGTGCCAGCTCTTGGGGGACAGGGGCCACTGAAGCTTTCTTT
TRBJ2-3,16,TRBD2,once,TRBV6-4,CASSDSSGGASDTQYF,TGTGCCAGCAGTGACTCCAGCGGGGGGGCATCAGATACGCAGTATTTT
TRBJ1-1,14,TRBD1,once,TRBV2,CASSTGGGWTEAFF,TGTGCCAGCAGCACAGGGGGCGGGTGGACTGAAGCTTTCTTT
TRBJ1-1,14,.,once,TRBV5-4,CASSLDRVRTEAFF,TGTGCCAGCAGCTTGGACAGGGTGAGAACTGAAGCTTTCTTT